This is a list of T cell receptor beta chains from one sample in a study of blood T cell repertoires in COVID-19. Here immunoSEQ multiplex PCR was the method, and the copy in TCRdb shows in-frame clones only, minus some. The sample lists roughly 76,000 clones, about nine tenths occurring once. Sequencing was performed on peripheral blood. These receptors all come from a woman over 75 with active or convalescent COVID-19. The CDR3 runs from the conserved cysteine through the conserved F or W. The D gene is left open where the match is weak. Where a row states a size, it is once, few, many or the class of an expanded clone; other rows omit it.

d_call: .; v_call: TRBV4-1; clone_size: .; j_call: TRBJ2-3; cdr3_nt: TGCGCCAGCAGCGGGGCCATCCGGGCGCAGTATTTT; cdr3_aa: CASSGAIRAQYF
d_call: TRBD2; v_call: TRBV9; clone_size: .; j_call: TRBJ2-7; cdr3_nt: TGTGCCAGCAGCGTATTCAGCGGGGGGTCCTACGAGCAGTACTTC; cdr3_aa: CASSVFSGGSYEQYF
d_call: .; v_call: TRBV4-3; clone_size: .; j_call: TRBJ2-5; cdr3_nt: TGCGCCAGCAGCCTATATGGGGCGAGCCAAGAGACCCAGTACTTC; cdr3_aa: CASSLYGASQETQYF
d_call: .; v_call: TRBV6-5; clone_size: .; j_call: TRBJ1-2; cdr3_nt: TGTGCCAGCAGTTACGGAGGGACCCAGGACTATGGCTACACCTTC; cdr3_aa: CASSYGGTQDYGYTF
d_call: .; v_call: TRBV9; clone_size: once; j_call: TRBJ2-2; cdr3_nt: TGTGCCAGCAGCCCGGGTTTACAGGGCTTACGGACCGGGGAGCTGTTTTTT; cdr3_aa: CASSPGLQGLRTGELFF
d_call: .; v_call: TRBV2; clone_size: once; j_call: TRBJ1-3; cdr3_nt: TGTGCCAGCACCCCGGGACATCGGTACTCTGGAAACACCATATATTTT; cdr3_aa: CASTPGHRYSGNTIYF
d_call: .; v_call: TRBV7-2; clone_size: .; j_call: TRBJ2-5; cdr3_nt: TGTGCCAGCAGCCCTTTTGCGTACCAAGAGACCCAGTACTTC; cdr3_aa: CASSPFAYQETQYF
d_call: .; v_call: TRBV6-5; clone_size: .; j_call: TRBJ1-1; cdr3_nt: TGTGCCAGCAGCCTACAGGGTCTGCGCACTGAAGCTTTCTTT; cdr3_aa: CASSLQGLRTEAFF
d_call: .; v_call: TRBV5-6; clone_size: .; j_call: TRBJ1-2; cdr3_nt: TGTGCCAGCAGCTCCGCGGGGTATGGCTACACCTTC; cdr3_aa: CASSSAGYGYTF
d_call: TRBD1; v_call: TRBV7-8; clone_size: .; j_call: TRBJ1-5; cdr3_nt: TGTGCCAGCAGCTTATCGACCGGGACAGGGACGTCGAGGAGGGGACAGCCCCAGCATTTT; cdr3_aa: CASSLSTGTGTSRRGQPQHF
d_call: .; v_call: TRBV19; clone_size: .; j_call: TRBJ1-3; cdr3_nt: TGTGCCACTAGACCCCGCACGGGGGTTTCTGGAAACACCATATATTTT; cdr3_aa: CATRPRTGVSGNTIYF
d_call: TRBD2; v_call: TRBV7-2; clone_size: .; j_call: TRBJ2-4; cdr3_nt: TGTGCCAGCAGCCCGGTGGGTAGCGGGAACATTCAGTACTTC; cdr3_aa: CASSPVGSGNIQYF
d_call: .; v_call: TRBV19; clone_size: few; j_call: TRBJ1-3; cdr3_nt: TGTGCCAGTAGTATTGGCCGGGGAGGAAACACCATATATTTT; cdr3_aa: CASSIGRGGNTIYF
d_call: .; v_call: TRBV9; clone_size: .; j_call: TRBJ1-6; cdr3_nt: TGTGCCAGCAGAGAAGGGGGCTCCTATAATTCACCCCTCCACTTT; cdr3_aa: CASREGGSYNSPLHF
d_call: .; v_call: TRBV6-4; clone_size: .; j_call: TRBJ1-5; cdr3_nt: TGTGCCAGCAGTGTGGCCCCCGGGGGCAATCAGCCCCAGCATTTT; cdr3_aa: CASSVAPGGNQPQHF
d_call: .; v_call: TRBV4-1; clone_size: .; j_call: TRBJ1-5; cdr3_nt: TGCGCCAGCAGACAGAGCAATCAGCCCCAGCATTTT; cdr3_aa: CASRQSNQPQHF
d_call: TRBD1; v_call: TRBV9; clone_size: .; j_call: TRBJ1-4; cdr3_nt: TGTGCCAGCAGCGTATCCGGGACAGGGAATGAAAAACTGTTTTTT; cdr3_aa: CASSVSGTGNEKLFF
d_call: .; v_call: TRBV6-6; clone_size: .; j_call: TRBJ1-2; cdr3_nt: TGTGCCAGCAGGGACTCCGCCGAGCCCGCCAACTATGGCTACACCTTC; cdr3_aa: CASRDSAEPANYGYTF
d_call: .; v_call: TRBV6-4; clone_size: .; j_call: TRBJ1-2; cdr3_nt: TGTGCCAGCAGTGCCACCGGACTCCTCAACTATGGCTACACCTTC; cdr3_aa: CASSATGLLNYGYTF
d_call: .; v_call: TRBV4-3; clone_size: .; j_call: TRBJ1-6; cdr3_nt: TGCGCCAGCAGCCAAGATTTCCGCGGTGACCGGAATTCACCCCTCCACTTT; cdr3_aa: CASSQDFRGDRNSPLHF
d_call: TRBD2; v_call: TRBV18; clone_size: .; j_call: TRBJ2-2; cdr3_nt: TGTGCCAGCTCACCTCTTAGCGGGGGACCGCATAACACCGGGGAGCTGTTTTTT; cdr3_aa: CASSPLSGGPHNTGELFF
d_call: .; v_call: TRBV18; clone_size: .; j_call: TRBJ1-6; cdr3_nt: TGTGCCAGCTCCCAGGAGACAGGAGGTCTGGTGTCACCCCTCCACTTT; cdr3_aa: CASSQETGGLVSPLHF
d_call: .; v_call: TRBV5-5; clone_size: .; j_call: TRBJ2-2; cdr3_nt: TGTGCCAGCAGGCGGGTCGGCACCGGGGAGCTGTTTTTT; cdr3_aa: CASRRVGTGELFF
d_call: .; v_call: TRBV30; clone_size: .; j_call: TRBJ1-3; cdr3_nt: TGTGCCCACGACGGGGGGCTCTCTGGAAACACCATATATTTT; cdr3_aa: CAHDGGLSGNTIYF
d_call: .; v_call: TRBV21-1; clone_size: .; j_call: TRBJ2-7; cdr3_nt: TGTGCCAACCCTGAGGTACACGGGGCCTACGAGCAGTACTTC; cdr3_aa: CANPEVHGAYEQYF
d_call: .; v_call: TRBV5-1; clone_size: .; j_call: TRBJ1-1; cdr3_nt: TGCGCCAGCAGCTCGGGACAGAACACTGAAGCTTTCTTT; cdr3_aa: CASSSGQNTEAFF
d_call: .; v_call: TRBV19; clone_size: .; j_call: TRBJ2-2; cdr3_nt: TGTGCCAGTAGTACAGGGGTAACCGGGGAGCTGTTTTTT; cdr3_aa: CASSTGVTGELFF
d_call: TRBD1; v_call: TRBV5-4; clone_size: .; j_call: TRBJ1-4; cdr3_nt: TGTGCCAGCAGCTTGGAGGGACAGGGAGGTGAAAAACTGTTTTTT; cdr3_aa: CASSLEGQGGEKLFF
d_call: .; v_call: TRBV4-3; clone_size: .; j_call: TRBJ2-2; cdr3_nt: TGCGCCAGCAGCCAAGGGTTTCTTAGGAACACCGGGGAGCTGTTTTTT; cdr3_aa: CASSQGFLRNTGELFF
d_call: .; v_call: TRBV7-2; clone_size: .; j_call: TRBJ1-2; cdr3_nt: TGTGCCAGCAGCTTATCCCAACAGGGAAGCCACTATGGCTACACCTTC; cdr3_aa: CASSLSQQGSHYGYTF
d_call: TRBD1; v_call: TRBV19; clone_size: .; j_call: TRBJ1-4; cdr3_nt: TGTGCCACTTCCACAGGGGTTAATGAAAAACTGTTTTTT; cdr3_aa: CATSTGVNEKLFF
d_call: .; v_call: TRBV11-2; clone_size: .; j_call: TRBJ2-3; cdr3_nt: TGTGCCAGCAACCCAGGGGATGTAAGCACAGATACGCAGTATTTT; cdr3_aa: CASNPGDVSTDTQYF
d_call: .; v_call: TRBV5-4; clone_size: .; j_call: TRBJ1-3; cdr3_nt: TGTGCCAGCAGCTTAGGACAAGTCGAGAGTTTCGACACCATATATTTT; cdr3_aa: CASSLGQVESFDTIYF
d_call: TRBD1; v_call: TRBV5-4; clone_size: .; j_call: TRBJ1-2; cdr3_nt: TGTGCCAGCAGCCGTACCACGACAGGGTGGGGCTACACCTTC; cdr3_aa: CASSRTTTGWGYTF
d_call: TRBD2; v_call: TRBV11-3; clone_size: once; j_call: TRBJ2-1; cdr3_nt: TGTGCCAGCAGCTTAGGGGGACTAGTGAACAATGAGCAGTTCTTC; cdr3_aa: CASSLGGLVNNEQFF
d_call: .; v_call: TRBV3-1/TRBV3-2; clone_size: .; j_call: TRBJ2-6; cdr3_nt: TGTGCCAGCAGCCACAGATCCTCTGGGGCCAACGTCCTGACTTTC; cdr3_aa: CASSHRSSGANVLTF
d_call: .; v_call: TRBV18; clone_size: .; j_call: TRBJ1-3; cdr3_nt: TGTGCCAGCTCACCGGGAGCCTCTGGAAACACCATATATTTT; cdr3_aa: CASSPGASGNTIYF
d_call: .; v_call: TRBV5-6; clone_size: once; j_call: TRBJ2-7; cdr3_nt: TGTGCCAGCAGCTTTATCGGGGACGAGCAGTACTTC; cdr3_aa: CASSFIGDEQYF
d_call: TRBD1; v_call: TRBV3-1/TRBV3-2; clone_size: once; j_call: TRBJ2-2; cdr3_nt: TGTGCCAGCACCCCCCCGGGACAGGGGGCCGGGGAGCTGTTTTTT; cdr3_aa: CASTPPGQGAGELFF
d_call: .; v_call: TRBV6-6; clone_size: .; j_call: TRBJ2-2; cdr3_nt: TGTGCCAGCACCAACCGGGAACCTACCGGGGAGCTGTTTTTT; cdr3_aa: CASTNREPTGELFF
d_call: TRBD2; v_call: TRBV28; clone_size: .; j_call: TRBJ2-5; cdr3_nt: TGTGCCAGCACCCGGGGACTAGCGGGGTTACAGACCCAGTACTTC; cdr3_aa: CASTRGLAGLQTQYF
d_call: .; v_call: TRBV5-1; clone_size: few; j_call: TRBJ2-5; cdr3_nt: TGCGCCAGCAGCTCTGGTGCAAGGACTGGGGAGACCCAGTACTTC; cdr3_aa: CASSSGARTGETQYF
d_call: .; v_call: TRBV3-1/TRBV3-2; clone_size: once; j_call: TRBJ2-5; cdr3_nt: TGTGCCAGCAGCCATCTCTGGTCGGCTAGCACCGACCAACAAGAGACCCAGTACTTC; cdr3_aa: CASSHLWSASTDQQETQYF
d_call: TRBD2; v_call: TRBV9; clone_size: .; j_call: TRBJ2-5; cdr3_nt: TGTGCCAGCAGCCCTACTGGGACTACAGAGACCCAGTACTTC; cdr3_aa: CASSPTGTTETQYF
d_call: TRBD1; v_call: TRBV9; clone_size: once; j_call: TRBJ2-2; cdr3_nt: TGTGCCAGCAGCGTATTGGCCAGGGGGCAAACCGGGGAGCTGTTTTTT; cdr3_aa: CASSVLARGQTGELFF
d_call: .; v_call: TRBV28; clone_size: few; j_call: TRBJ1-5; cdr3_nt: TGTGCCAGCAAAAAACGCGACAGTCCCAATCAGCCCCAGCATTTT; cdr3_aa: CASKKRDSPNQPQHF
d_call: .; v_call: TRBV7-7; clone_size: once; j_call: TRBJ2-1; cdr3_nt: TGTGCTAGCAGCTTAAGCGGGCCCAACAATGAGCAGTTCTTC; cdr3_aa: CASSLSGPNNEQFF
d_call: .; v_call: TRBV19; clone_size: .; j_call: TRBJ1-6; cdr3_nt: TGTGCCAGTAGTATCGGGGTACGGGACTATAATTCACCCCTCCACTTT; cdr3_aa: CASSIGVRDYNSPLHF
d_call: .; v_call: TRBV7-2; clone_size: .; j_call: TRBJ2-7; cdr3_nt: TGTGCCAGCAGCTTAACTAATCTCTACGAGCAGTACTTC; cdr3_aa: CASSLTNLYEQYF
d_call: .; v_call: TRBV28; clone_size: .; j_call: TRBJ1-5; cdr3_nt: TGTGCCAGCAGTTTATCCGCCGGGGAAACGGGACAGCCCCAGCATTTT; cdr3_aa: CASSLSAGETGQPQHF
d_call: .; v_call: TRBV7-9; clone_size: .; j_call: TRBJ2-7; cdr3_nt: TGTGCCAGCAGCCCCCGTTGGTCAGGGGAGGGCGAGCAGTACTTC; cdr3_aa: CASSPRWSGEGEQYF
d_call: .; v_call: TRBV18; clone_size: .; j_call: TRBJ1-4; cdr3_nt: TGTGCCAGCTCACCAGGTGCAGCGAATGAAAAACTGTTTTTT; cdr3_aa: CASSPGAANEKLFF
d_call: .; v_call: TRBV19; clone_size: .; j_call: TRBJ1-5; cdr3_nt: TGTGCCAGTAGTGTCACCGGGACACATAGCAATCAGCCCCAGCATTTT; cdr3_aa: CASSVTGTHSNQPQHF
d_call: .; v_call: TRBV5-5; clone_size: .; j_call: TRBJ2-1; cdr3_nt: TGTGCCAGCAGCTTGGGACTCAGTGAGCAGTTCTTC; cdr3_aa: CASSLGLSEQFF
d_call: TRBD1; v_call: TRBV6-5; clone_size: .; j_call: TRBJ2-7; cdr3_nt: TGTGCCAGCAGTTATGTCCGGGACAGGGCCTACGAGCAGTACTTC; cdr3_aa: CASSYVRDRAYEQYF
d_call: TRBD1; v_call: TRBV7-2; clone_size: .; j_call: TRBJ1-4; cdr3_nt: TGTGCCAGCAGCCGCCCGACAGGGTTAAATGAAAAACTGTTTTTT; cdr3_aa: CASSRPTGLNEKLFF
d_call: TRBD1; v_call: TRBV24-1; clone_size: .; j_call: TRBJ2-2; cdr3_nt: TGTGCCACCAGTGAATCCGGGACAGGGGATGGCACCGGGGAGCTGTTTTTT; cdr3_aa: CATSESGTGDGTGELFF
d_call: .; v_call: TRBV4-3; clone_size: .; j_call: TRBJ1-5; cdr3_nt: TGCGCCAGCAGCCCACAGCGGGGAAGCAATCAGCCCCAGCATTTT; cdr3_aa: CASSPQRGSNQPQHF
d_call: TRBD1; v_call: TRBV19; clone_size: .; j_call: TRBJ1-2; cdr3_nt: TGTGCCAGTAGTTTCTCTGGACAGGCCCCTTCAGGATATGGCTACACCTTC; cdr3_aa: CASSFSGQAPSGYGYTF